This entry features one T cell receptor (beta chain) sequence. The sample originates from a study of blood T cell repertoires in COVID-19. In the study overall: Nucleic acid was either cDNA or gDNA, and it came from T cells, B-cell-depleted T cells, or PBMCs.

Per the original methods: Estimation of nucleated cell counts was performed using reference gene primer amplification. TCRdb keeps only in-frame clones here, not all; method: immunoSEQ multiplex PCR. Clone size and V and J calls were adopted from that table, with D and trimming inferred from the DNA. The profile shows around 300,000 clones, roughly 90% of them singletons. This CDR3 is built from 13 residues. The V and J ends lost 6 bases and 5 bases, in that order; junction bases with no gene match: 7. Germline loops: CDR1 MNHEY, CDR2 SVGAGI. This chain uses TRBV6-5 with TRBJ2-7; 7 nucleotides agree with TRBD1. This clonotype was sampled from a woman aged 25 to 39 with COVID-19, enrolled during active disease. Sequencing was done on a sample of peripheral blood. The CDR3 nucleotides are TGTGCCAGCAGCATTGGGACAGTAAACGAGCAGTACTTC. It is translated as CASSIGTVNEQYF.